The clone carrying this T cell receptor beta chain has only a few counts. What it binds is unknown. Unique molecular identifiers were built into the TCRbeta library. In TCRdb, the PCR reads were re-called with MiXCR into one record per CDR3 protein. The sample has about 980,000 distinct CDR3 sequences; about 29% are singletons. The sample belongs to a study of T-cell reconstitution after alpha-beta-depleted transplantation in children. Study conclusions and caveats: Surviving recipient T cells and thymic progenitors underlay high day-60 TCRbeta diversity in some patients. Alpha-beta T cells present about two months after transplant were reported to originate from several hundred expanded graft clones.

The CDR3 contains 12 residues. The J segment lost 5 bases and the V segment lost 3 bases, leaving 1 base of the junction unmatched. CDR1 is SQVTM, CDR2 ANQGSEA, per germline. Sequencing used PBMCs, mostly from graft donor cells, obtained 360 days after TCRalphabeta/CD19-depleted stem cell transplant. The chain is built from TRBV29-1 and TRBJ2-1; 7 bases map to TRBD1. This TCR derives from a boy younger than two who had a stem cell transplant for SCID, so the T cells may come from the graft donor. The chain's CDR3 is CSVEDRNNEQFF. CDR3 sequence (DNA): TGCAGCGTTGAGGACAGGAACAATGAGCAGTTCTTC.